The clone carrying this TCR beta chain was recorded many times. These data belong to a study of regulatory T cells in long-lasting Graves disease. Investigators prepared the TCR beta libraries by applying iRepertoire HTBI primers and Arm-PCR of CDR3 regions. TCRdb analysed the multiplex PCR reads with MiXCR anew, one entry per CDR3 protein. The sample holds 350,000 to 500,000 distinct CDR3 sequences, approximately 15% seen once. Germline V gene sequence: CDR1 MNHEY, CDR2 SVGAGI. This CDR3 region has 15 residues. J was trimmed by 1 base and V by 0 bases; bases with no gene match: 2. Described time point: newly diagnosed GD, antithyroid drugs for less than 3 months. Making the TCR library involved RNA that had been extracted from PBMCs. EDTA tubes collected roughly 9 milliliters of peripheral blood. These data were also filed under a second study, of T cells in Graves' hyperthyroidism and ophthalmopathy.

The starting material was peripheral blood mononuclear cells (PBMCs), obtained at new diagnosis, from a patient treated with antithyroid drugs. The receptor was derived from a woman between 45 and 60 years old with Graves disease. V gene TRBV6-5 combines with J gene TRBJ1-1, with 7 nucleotides matching TRBD1. CDR3 in amino acids: CASSYSTGENTEAFF. The CDR3 DNA reads as TGTGCCAGCAGTTACTCTACAGGGGAGAACACTGAAGCTTTCTTT.